Following are 28 T cell receptor beta chains from one sample sequenced in a study of breast tumors, draining lymph nodes, adjacent tissues. TCRdb independently ran MiXCR on the multiplex PCR reads; one entry per CDR3 protein. This table holds 250,000 or so distinct CDR3 sequences, roughly 31% found once. Axillary draining lymph nodes of breast cancer patients supplied the node samples. Material for sequencing was axillary lymph node tissue. Every receptor here comes from a female donor with breast cancer. Some clones in this sample may be carry-over from other donors' samples.

The chain couples TRBV30 to TRBJ1-2; no definite D call. The germline V gene encodes CDR1 GTSNPN and CDR2 SVGIG (reference sequence). The CDR3 length is 12 residues. V dropped 3 bases and J dropped 4 bases, with 9 bases sitting between them. Here the CDR3 DNA reads TGTGCCTGGAGAACTTCTACCTATGGCTACACCTTC. The encoded protein is CAWRTSTYGYTF.

The chain employs TRBV27 and TRBJ2-7; 8 positions match TRBD1. Germline CDR1 reads MNHEY; CDR2 reads SMNVEV (reference sequence). This CDR3 has 16 residues. Trimming cost V 0 bases and J 4 bases; bases outside gene matches: 8. CDR3 in amino acids: CASSLSTGQGRYEQYF. The DNA for the CDR3 is TGTGCCAGCAGTTTATCGACTGGACAGGGACGATACGAGCAGTACTTC.

This clonotype was detected many times. V gene TRBV4-1 combines with J gene TRBJ2-7, with a tentative D call TRBD2 (5 bases). The V end lost 0 bases, the J end lost 5 bases, and 14 bases lay between the germline ends. Germline-derived CDR1 and CDR2 are MGHRA and YSYEKL. CDR3 size: 15 residues. The CDR3 spells CASSQEAEGANEQYF. DNA of the CDR3: TGCGCCAGCAGCCAAGAGGCAGAGGGAGCGAACGAGCAGTACTTC.

In this sample, this clonotype turned up many times. The chain combines TRBV2 with TRBJ2-7; 8 bases fit TRBD2. Germline lookup yields CDR1 SNHLY and CDR2 FYNNEI. The CDR3 contains 11 residues. After removal of 5 bases from V and 9 bases from J, the junction contained 3 bases not matched to a gene. The DNA of the CDR3 is TGTGCCAGCAGTAGCGGGAGTGGGCAGTACTTC. Translated, it gives CASSSGSGQYF.

At least ten counts were recorded for this clonotype. This chain links TRBV6-6 with TRBJ1-2; D is possibly TRBD1 (6 bases). The CDR3 contains 15 residues. Germline CDR1 is MNHNY and CDR2 is SVGAGI (reference sequence). V lost 0 bases and J 8 bases, leaving 16 bases between the germline ends. CDR3: CASSYSSGEEGGYTF. CDR3 DNA: TGTGCCAGCAGTTACTCGTCAGGGGAGGAGGGAGGCTACACCTTC.

The chain is built from TRBV29-1 and TRBJ2-5; 9 positions agree with TRBD1. Trimming cost V 4 bases and J 0 bases; bases outside gene matches: 21. CDR3 length: 20 amino acids. The V gene's germline CDR1 is SQVTM and CDR2 ANQGSEA. For the CDR3, the DNA is TGCAGCGTTGCCCCATTTGGACAGGGGCTCGGGGGCCGTGACCAAGAGACCCAGTACTTC. It encodes CSVAPFGQGLGGRDQETQYF.

This clonotype was counted a single time. The genes are TRBV9 and TRBJ2-2; maybe TRBD1 (6 bases). Germline CDR1 is SGDLS and CDR2 is YYNGEE. This CDR3 has 13 amino acids. V shed 6 bases and J shed 3 bases, with 9 bases lying between them. CDR3 nucleotides: TGTGCCAGCAACTCAGGGGACACCGGGGAGCTGTTTTTT. It yields the protein CASNSGDTGELFF.

This clonotype has ten or more counts. This chain uses TRBV20-1 with TRBJ2-3; no reliable D call. Germline-derived CDR1 and CDR2 are DFQATT and SNEGSKA (reference sequence). The CDR3 has 13 residues. Between the trimmed V and J ends, which lost 3 bases and 8 bases, there was a span of 15 bases. CDR3 residues: CSARAAGLSTQYF. The CDR3 nucleotides are TGCAGTGCTAGGGCCGCAGGTCTGAGTACGCAGTATTTT.

This clonotype showed up just a few times. The CDR3 carries no conserved terminal phenylalanine or tryptophan, so it likely arises from a read error. The gene calls are TRBV11-3 and TRBJ2-2; 9 bases are shared with TRBD2. The CDR3 runs 16 residues. Trimming at V came to 5 bases and at J to 1 base, leaving 5 bases not matched to a gene. Per the germline V gene, CDR1 is SGHNT and CDR2 is YENEEA. The CDR3 is CASSPKAGGNTGELFS. CDR3 coding DNA: TGTGCCAGCAGCCCAAAAGCGGGAGGGAACACCGGGGAGCTGTTTTCT.

This clonotype has ten or more counts. V usage is TRBV15 and J usage is TRBJ1-6; unclear D gene. The CDR3 length is 17 residues. Looked up from germline, CDR1 is LNHNV and CDR2 is YYDKDF (reference sequence). Trimming pared 2 bases from V and 5 bases from J, leaving 16 bases between. This chain's CDR3 is CATSRSPLGVDNSPLHF. In DNA, the CDR3 is TGTGCCACCAGCAGAAGCCCTCTCGGAGTCGATAATTCACCCCTCCACTTT. Full variable domain (rest looked up from reference TRBV15 and TRBJ1-6): DAMVIQNPRYQVTQFGKPVTLSCSQTLNHNVMYWYQQKSSQAPKLLFHYYDKDFNNEADTPDNFQSRRPNTSFCFLDIRSPGLGDTAMYLCATSRSPLGVDNSPLHFGNGTRLTVT.

In this sample, this clonotype turned up many times. The chain is built from TRBV10-2 and TRBJ2-7, with D possibly called TRBD1 or TRBD2 (7 bases each). V was pared by 6 bases and J by 2 bases, with 14 bases between. The CDR3 loop spans 14 amino acids. Germline V CDR1 and CDR2: WSHSY, SAAADI. CDR3 coding DNA: TGCGCCAGCAGGGCAGGGGGGGGGGCCTACGAGCAGTACTTC. Protein product: CASRAGGGAYEQYF.

This chain connects TRBV7-2 to TRBJ2-5; 7 nucleotides agree with TRBD2. With 0 bases clipped from V and 5 bases from J, the junction kept 6 bases outside the gene matches. From germline, CDR1 is SGHTA and CDR2 FQGNSA. The CDR3 sequence is 15 residues long. CDR3 residues: CASSLALSGVETQYF. CDR3 nucleotides: TGTGCCAGCAGCTTAGCGTTGAGCGGGGTTGAGACCCAGTACTTC.

Comments on this clonotype: Since the CDR3 does not end with the conserved phenylalanine or tryptophan, this likely comes from a read error. The gene calls are TRBV9 and TRBJ1-1, with D uncertain. The germline CDR1 and CDR2 sequences are SGDLS and YYNGEE. This CDR3 contains 13 residues. Trimming removed 0 bases from V and 6 bases from J, with 9 bases in between. DNA of the CDR3: TGTGCCAGCAGCGTAGAATCGGGCTCTGAAGCTTTCTCT. Translating gives CASSVESGSEAFS.

This clonotype has a count of ten or more. The CDR3 here is CASSSTSGGYNEQFF. The CDR3 DNA reads as TGTGCCAGCAGCTCCACTAGCGGGGGTTACAATGAGCAGTTCTTC. The chain combines TRBV7-8 with TRBJ2-1; 11 nucleotides agree with TRBD2. Germline assignment: CDR1 SGHVS and CDR2 FQNEAQ. Losses at the gene ends were 4 bases for V and 4 bases for J; bases not matched to a gene: 3. CDR3 length: 15 amino acids.

Ten or more counts support this clonotype. One end of the junction fails to match germline, which may point to a read error. The rearrangement links TRBV12-3 or TRBV12-4 to TRBJ2-7, with D tentatively TRBD2 (6 bases). The CDR3 is 12 residues long. The CDR3 bases are TGTGCCAGCGGAGGGGTCTCCTATGAGCAGTACTTC. Protein sequence: CASGGVSYEQYF.

This clonotype was recorded at least ten times. The gene calls are TRBV20-1 and TRBJ1-4; the match to TRBD1 covers 7 bases. The CDR3 runs to 15 residues. The junction had 7 bases not matched to a gene; V was cut back by 3 bases and J by 3 bases. The germline V gene has CDR1 DFQATT and CDR2 SNEGSKA (reference sequence). CDR3 DNA sequence: TGCAGTGCTAGGGACCAGGGGGTAGCTAATGAAAAACTGTTTTTT. Protein product: CSARDQGVANEKLFF.

Only one count was recorded for this clonotype. This clone may be a read error of a much larger clone one base away. This chain connects TRBV6-5 to TRBJ1-3; D is undetermined. Germline CDR1 reads MNHEY; CDR2 reads SVGAGI. V lost 8 bases to trimming and J lost 0 bases, with 11 bases between them. CDR3 length: 14 amino acids. In DNA, the CDR3 is TGTGCCAGCGGTCGGACCCGCTCTGGAAACACCATATATTTT. Translated: CASGRTRSGNTIYF.

The table lists this clonotype with many counts. The V call is TRBV10-3, the J call TRBJ2-4; no clear D gene. Trimming cost V 0 bases and J 0 bases, with 12 bases left between them. Germline loops: CDR1 ENHRY, CDR2 SYGVKD. This CDR3 contains 17 residues. DNA for the CDR3: TGTGCCATCAGTGAGTCGGGTGGCGGTCTAGCCAAAAACATTCAGTACTTC. Protein: CAISESGGGLAKNIQYF.

Many counts were recorded for this clonotype. The V gene is TRBV2, the J gene TRBJ2-1; 13 bases line up with TRBD2. CDR1 is SNHLY, CDR2 FYNNEI, per germline. The CDR3 is 16 amino acids. Trimming removed 3 bases from V and 10 bases from J; junction bases left unmatched: 9. This chain's CDR3 is CASSDKLAGGPREQFF. CDR3 bases: TGTGCCAGCAGTGATAAACTAGCGGGAGGGCCGAGAGAGCAGTTCTTC.

For this clonotype: A much larger clone differs by one base, so this may be a read error. The chain uses TRBV5-1 and TRBJ2-1; D is possibly TRBD2 (6 bases). CDR1 and CDR2 (germline): SGHRS, YFSETQ. This CDR3 is 17 amino acids long. V dropped 2 bases and J dropped 3 bases, with 18 bases sitting between them. CDR3 in DNA: TGCGCCAGCAGCTTTGGAGGGAGGAGTTTAGTCTACAATGAGCAGTTCTTC. Its protein is CASSFGGRSLVYNEQFF. Full variable domain (remainder filled in from reference TRBV5-1 and TRBJ2-1): KAGVTQTPRYLIKTRGQQVTLSCSPISGHRSVSWYQQTPGQGLQFLFEYFSETQRNKGNFPGRFSGRQFSNSRSEMNVSTLELGDSALYLCASSFGGRSLVYNEQFFGPGTRLTVL.

To note about this clonotype: This may come from a read error, since a much larger clone is one base off. Because it lacks the conserved phenylalanine or tryptophan at the end, this CDR3 is likely a read error. This rearrangement joins TRBV19 to TRBJ2-5; 9 bases map to TRBD1. Germline values: CDR1 LNHDA, CDR2 SQIVND (reference sequence). V lost 4 bases, J lost 4 bases, and 10 bases stayed unmatched. This CDR3 has 16 amino acids. CDR3 protein: CASSTRQGVLRETQYS. The CDR3 DNA reads as TGTGCCAGTAGTACTCGACAGGGGGTGCTAAGAGAGACCCAGTACTCC.

This CDR3 is CAWSEKGSREGTDTQYF. The CDR3 nucleotides are TGTGCCTGGAGTGAAAAGGGGTCGCGGGAGGGAACAGATACGCAGTATTTT. The chain employs TRBV30 and TRBJ2-3; 9 nucleotides line up with TRBD2. Trimming removed 1 base from V and 3 bases from J; junction bases left unmatched: 11. From germline, CDR1 is GTSNPN and CDR2 SVGIG (reference sequence). The CDR3 length is 17 residues.

This clonotype was observed at least ten times. The chain uses TRBV20-1 and TRBJ2-3; D is uncertain. CDR3 length equals 13 residues. The V end lost 4 bases, the J end lost 2 bases, and 10 bases lay between the germline ends. Germline CDR1 and CDR2: DFQATT and SNEGSKA (reference sequence). The CDR3 loop reads CSAKWRNTDTQYF. The CDR3 DNA reads as TGCAGTGCTAAGTGGCGCAACACAGATACGCAGTATTTT.

This clonotype was seen at least ten times. The rearrangement uses TRBV19 and TRBJ1-6; D is undetermined. The CDR3 sequence is 14 residues long. Trimming removed 6 bases at V and 10 bases at J, with 16 bases between. Looked up from germline, CDR1 is LNHDA and CDR2 is SQIVND (reference sequence). The CDR3 spells CASSQRVQESPLHF. Here the CDR3 DNA reads TGTGCCAGTAGCCAGCGGGTTCAGGAGTCACCCCTCCACTTT.

To note about this clonotype: The conserved phenylalanine or tryptophan normally closing the CDR3 is absent here, so this likely arose from a read error. CDR3 region: CASRFSVHEQYL. The DNA for the CDR3 is TGTGCCAGCAGGTTCTCCGTCCACGAGCAGTACCTC. The V gene is TRBV12-3 or TRBV12-4, the J gene TRBJ2-7; no definite D call. The CDR3 is 12 amino acids. Trimming pared 6 bases from V and 5 bases from J, leaving 11 bases between.

Concerning this clonotype: Possible read error: a much larger clone is one base away. The rearrangement uses TRBV20-1 and TRBJ2-1, with TRBD2 as a possible D gene (6 bases). The CDR3 is 12 residues long. Looked up from germline, CDR1 is DFQATT and CDR2 is SNEGSKA (reference sequence). CDR3 region: CSARVHREEPFF. For the CDR3, the DNA is TGCAGTGCTAGAGTTCATAGGGAGGAGCCGTTCTTC.

The chain carries TRBV20-1 and TRBJ2-3; 13 bases match TRBD2. V shed 6 bases and J 3 bases; nucleotides not matched to a gene: 9. The germline V gene has CDR1 DFQATT and CDR2 SNEGSKA (reference sequence). The CDR3 runs 16 residues. DNA of the CDR3: TGCAGTGCCGAAACCGGGACTAGCGGGATTACAGATACGCAGTATTTT. Protein product: CSAETGTSGITDTQYF.

In regard to this clonotype: The conserved closing phenylalanine or tryptophan is absent in this CDR3, likely reflecting a read error. V gene TRBV12-3 or TRBV12-4 combines with J gene TRBJ2-1; tentative D call: TRBD2 (5 bases). V was shortened by 3 bases and J by 9 bases, with 15 bases between the two germline ends. The length of the CDR3 is 14 residues. The CDR3 DNA reads TGTGCCAGCAGTTTCTTTGTAGATCGGGGTGAGCAGTTCCTC. Amino acid sequence: CASSFFVDRGEQFL.